The 28 T cell receptor beta chains in this list originate from one sample, sequenced in a study of blood T cell repertoires in COVID-19. Here immunoSEQ multiplex PCR was the method, and the copy in TCRdb shows in-frame clones only, minus some. The table lists about 110,000 clones, about 88% of them singletons. The source material was peripheral blood. The receptor set was obtained from a human donor in a cohort sampled during active COVID-19.

V is TRBV5-1 and J is TRBJ1-4; 9 bases line up with TRBD1. CDR3 size: 14 residues. V shed 3 bases and J 6 bases; nucleotides not matched to a gene: 3. Germline lookup yields CDR1 SGHRS and CDR2 YFSETQ. The CDR3 coding sequence is TGCGCCAGCAGCTCGGGACAGGGCCATGAAAAACTGTTTTTT. Translating gives CASSSGQGHEKLFF.

V gene TRBV7-9 combines with J gene TRBJ2-1, with D unresolved. Germline loops: CDR1 SEHNR, CDR2 FQNEAQ (reference sequence). The CDR3 is 10 amino acids. Trimming stripped 6 bases from V and 7 bases from J, with 4 bases between. In DNA form, the CDR3 reads TGTGCCAGCAGTCCTAATGAGCAGTTCTTC. Translation: CASSPNEQFF.

The rearrangement links TRBV5-4 to TRBJ1-1, with D tentatively TRBD1 (5 bases). Germline V lookup: CDR1 SGHNT, CDR2 YYREEE (reference sequence). Trimming took 4 bases from V and 3 from J, leaving 16 bases between them. The CDR3 loop spans 15 amino acids. CDR3: CASSRPRDGDTEAFF. DNA of the CDR3: TGTGCCAGCAGCCGTCCGCGGGACGGAGACACTGAAGCTTTCTTT.

The V call is TRBV4-2, the J call TRBJ2-5; TRBD2 matches 16 bases. CDR3 length: 19 residues. Germline V gene data show CDR1 as LGHNA and CDR2 as YNFKEQ. V dropped 4 bases and J dropped 3; count of bases not matched to a gene: 11. In nucleotides, the CDR3 is TGTGCCAGCAGCCTTGGGACTAGCGGGGGGGTTCCGACGGAAGAGACCCAGTACTTC. This sequence encodes CASSLGTSGGVPTEETQYF.

V gene TRBV6-5 combines with J gene TRBJ1-1; possible D gene TRBD1, 6 bases. Trimming removed 6 bases at V and 1 base at J, with 15 bases between. This CDR3 contains 15 residues. Germline assignment: CDR1 MNHEY and CDR2 SVGAGI. In DNA, the CDR3 is TGTGCCAGCAGCAGGGGTACTTTGCGGAACACTGAAGCTTTCTTT. Amino acid sequence: CASSRGTLRNTEAFF.

The chain uses TRBV5-6 and TRBJ1-6; D is possibly TRBD1 (5 bases). The CDR3 contains 14 residues. Germline assignment: CDR1 SGHDT and CDR2 YYEEEE. Trimming shortened V by 1 base and J by 8 bases, and 10 bases separated the two germline ends. This CDR3 is CASSLQGWDSPLHF. The CDR3 DNA follows: TGTGCCAGCAGCTTGCAGGGTTGGGATTCACCCCTCCACTTT.

The J gene is TRBJ2-2, the V gene TRBV5-1; 7 bases are shared with TRBD1. The ends lost 4 bases at V and 3 bases at J; junction bases unmatched: 6. From germline, CDR1 is SGHRS and CDR2 YFSETQ. The CDR3 contains 15 residues. CDR3: CASSPGTEYTGELFF. DNA for the CDR3: TGCGCCAGCAGCCCCGGGACAGAGTACACCGGGGAGCTGTTTTTT.

In this sample, this clone turned up a few times. The chain recombines TRBV6-6 with TRBJ1-5; no definite D call. This CDR3 has 15 residues. The V and J ends lost 6 bases and 8 bases respectively, with 20 bases between them. Germline V gene lookup returns CDR1 MNHNY and CDR2 SVGAGI (reference sequence). CDR3 sequence: CASSDPTLPGEPQHF. Written as DNA, the CDR3 is TGTGCCAGCAGCGACCCGACCCTCCCCGGGGAGCCCCAGCATTTT.

The chain links TRBV5-1 to TRBJ1-2, with TRBD1 identical over 8 bases. V trimming: 5 bases; J trimming: 8 bases; junction bases outside the gene matches: 11. This CDR3 comprises 14 residues. The germline V gene encodes CDR1 SGHRS and CDR2 YFSETQ. The CDR3 region is CASRGTGFLWGYTF. The CDR3, as DNA: TGCGCCAGCAGAGGGACAGGTTTCCTATGGGGCTACACCTTC. Looking up the rest from reference TRBV5-1 and TRBJ1-2 gives the full variable domain: KAGVTQTPRYLIKTRGQQVTLSCSPISGHRSVSWYQQTPGQGLQFLFEYFSETQRNKGNFPGRFSGRQFSNSRSEMNVSTLELGDSALYLCASRGTGFLWGYTFGSGTRLTVV.

The J gene is TRBJ2-7, the V gene TRBV7-2; 8 nucleotides match TRBD1. The ends lost 2 bases at V and 4 bases at J; junction bases unmatched: 4. The length of the CDR3 is 14 residues. In germline, CDR1 is SGHTA, CDR2 FQGNSA. Here the CDR3 reads CASSLSGQGYEQYF. CDR3 nucleotide sequence: TGTGCCAGCAGCTTATCTGGACAGGGATACGAGCAGTACTTC.

The V call is TRBV5-1, the J call TRBJ2-5, with TRBD2 matching over 7 bases. Germline assignment: CDR1 SGHRS and CDR2 YFSETQ. Trimming took 1 base from V and 4 from J; bases not matched to a gene: 7. The CDR3 sequence is 15 residues long. The CDR3 DNA is TGCGCCAGCAGCTTGAAGTCCCGGGGGGTAGAGACCCAGTACTTC. Translation: CASSLKSRGVETQYF.

This clone appeared a few times. The chain uses TRBV3-1 (or the pseudogene TRBV3-2) and TRBJ1-1, with D unresolved. The germline V and J ends were trimmed by 1 base and 1 base, with 7 bases remaining between them. The CDR3 spans 14 residues. Germline V CDR1 and CDR2: LGHDT, YNNKEL (reference sequence). CDR3 loop: CASSQANTNTEAFF. The CDR3 DNA sequence: TGTGCCAGCAGCCAAGCGAACACGAACACTGAAGCTTTCTTT.

J is TRBJ2-5 and V is TRBV5-1; TRBD1 agrees at 12 bases. The CDR3 covers 13 residues. Unmatched junction bases numbered 4, after V lost 4 bases and J lost 9 bases. CDR1 is SGHRS, CDR2 YFSETQ, per germline. CDR3 DNA sequence: TGCGCCAGCAGCGGGGACAGGGGGCTAGCCCAGTACTTC. Residues: CASSGDRGLAQYF.

The chain uses TRBV4-2 and TRBJ1-1, with 9 bases aligning to TRBD1. CDR1 LGHNA and CDR2 YNFKEQ come from the germline V gene. V trimming: 1 base; J trimming: 6 bases; junction bases outside the gene matches: 0. CDR3 length: 13 amino acids. CDR3 residues: CASSQGQGAEAFF. In nucleotides, the CDR3 is TGTGCCAGCAGCCAAGGACAGGGGGCTGAAGCTTTCTTT.

This clone was observed a handful of times. The V call is TRBV19, the J call TRBJ2-5; the D gene is possibly TRBD2 (6 bases). V lost 5 bases and J 5 bases, leaving 15 bases between the germline ends. The germline gives CDR1 LNHDA, CDR2 SQIVND (reference sequence). CDR3 length: 14 amino acids. DNA for the CDR3: TGTGCCAGTAGTGAAGAACTAGCCCGTGAGACCCAGTACTTC. Protein product: CASSEELARETQYF.

The gene calls are TRBV29-1 and TRBJ1-5, with 8 bases lining up with TRBD1. Germline V gene lookup returns CDR1 SQVTM and CDR2 ANQGSEA. This CDR3 has 13 amino acids. V lost 4 bases and J lost 7; bases outside the gene matches: 6. The DNA for the CDR3 is TGCAGCGTTGCAGGGGGCGCCGACCAGCCCCAGCATTTT. Translation: CSVAGGADQPQHF.

The genes are TRBV10-3 and TRBJ2-3; 10 nucleotides agree with TRBD2. Germline-derived CDR1 and CDR2 are ENHRY and SYGVKD. V dropped 4 bases and J dropped 0; count of bases not matched to a gene: 7. This CDR3 is 17 amino acids long. CDR3 DNA sequence: TGTGCCATCAGTGGCCTAGCGGGGGCCTTTAGCACAGATACGCAGTATTTT. Translated, it gives CAISGLAGAFSTDTQYF.

The chain links TRBV30 to TRBJ2-7; 14 positions match TRBD2. V shed 0 bases and J 6 bases; nucleotides not matched to a gene: 10. This CDR3 has 17 amino acids. CDR1 GTSNPN and CDR2 SVGIG come from the germline V gene (reference sequence). The CDR3 spells CAWSVSAGLAGVSEQYF. The CDR3 DNA reads as TGTGCCTGGAGTGTATCCGCGGGACTAGCGGGAGTAAGCGAGCAGTACTTC.

This clone was recorded once. This chain joins TRBV28 and TRBJ2-1; D gene ambiguous. This CDR3 spans 16 amino acids. Germline CDR1 and CDR2: MDHEN and SYDVKM. V gave up 1 base and J gave up 4 bases, with 14 bases separating them. DNA of the CDR3: TGTGCCAGCAGTTTATCTGACTCCACTCTTTACAATGAGCAGTTCTTC. Amino acids: CASSLSDSTLYNEQFF.

The V and J genes are TRBV5-1 and TRBJ2-1; 10 bases fit TRBD1. V gave up 6 bases and J gave up 9 bases; unmatched junction bases: 18. The CDR3 is made up of 17 amino acids. Germline-derived CDR1 and CDR2 are SGHRS and YFSETQ. CDR3 DNA: TGCGCCAGCATCCCCCCACCGGGACAGGGGAGGGCAGGTGAGCAGTTCTTC. Amino acid sequence: CASIPPPGQGRAGEQFF.

This sequence joins TRBV7-9 and TRBJ2-7, with D maybe TRBD2 (6 bases). With 3 bases removed from V and 6 bases from J, the gap between germline ends came to 12 bases. The germline gives CDR1 SEHNR, CDR2 FQNEAQ (reference sequence). The CDR3 sequence is 13 residues long. CDR3 nucleotides: TGTGCCAGCAGCTTCACCGGGACTTCCGAGCAGTACTTC. Translating it yields CASSFTGTSEQYF.

The CDR3 region has the DNA TGTGCCAGCAGTTGGGGGTTCGGGGGCTCCTACGAGCAGTACTTC. It translates to CASSWGFGGSYEQYF. This sequence joins TRBV27 and TRBJ2-7, with a possible D match to TRBD2 (6 bases). The V end was cut by 4 bases, the J end by 0 bases, with 13 bases between. This CDR3 contains 15 residues. CDR1 and CDR2 (germline): MNHEY, SMNVEV (reference sequence).

CDR3 DNA sequence: TGTGCCAGCAGTGTCCTCCACTTAGAACTACTAGCCAAAAACATTCAGTACTTC. Its translation: CASSVLHLELLAKNIQYF. V is TRBV6-1 and J is TRBJ2-4; D is ambiguous. Germline V gives CDR1 MNHNS, CDR2 SASEGT. V dropped 4 bases and J dropped 0 bases, with 19 bases sitting between them. The CDR3 covers 18 residues.

The rearrangement joins TRBV28 to TRBJ2-3; D might be TRBD2 (5 bases). Between the trimmed V and J ends, which lost 6 bases and 7 bases, there was a span of 8 bases. CDR1 is MDHEN, CDR2 SYDVKM, per germline. The CDR3 is made up of 11 amino acids. The CDR3 nucleotides are TGTGCCAGCAGGGGGAGCAATACGCAGTATTTT. It translates to CASRGSNTQYF.

This sequence joins TRBV3-1 (or the pseudogene TRBV3-2) and TRBJ2-1, with TRBD2 matching over 8 bases. The length of the CDR3 is 15 residues. After removal of 8 bases from V and 4 bases from J, the junction contained 10 bases not matched to a gene. Germline assignment: CDR1 LGHDT and CDR2 YNNKEL (reference sequence). CDR3 loop: CASALYGGAYNEQFF. CDR3 coding DNA: TGTGCCAGCGCACTTTACGGGGGGGCATACAATGAGCAGTTCTTC.

The J gene is TRBJ2-1, the V gene TRBV3-1 (or the pseudogene TRBV3-2); TRBD2 matches 7 bases. The junction had 6 bases not matched to a gene; V was cut back by 2 bases and J by 5 bases. Germline lookup yields CDR1 LGHDT and CDR2 YNNKEL (reference sequence). The CDR3 has 15 amino acids. CDR3 amino acids: CASSQLGGGNNEQFF. The CDR3 DNA sequence: TGTGCCAGCAGCCAACTTGGGGGGGGAAACAATGAGCAGTTCTTC.

The V call is TRBV6-1, the J call TRBJ1-4; D call uncertain. The V gene lost 2 bases and the J gene lost 13 bases, with 11 bases spanning the gap. CDR1 is MNHNS and CDR2 is SASEGT in the germline V gene. This CDR3 is 12 amino acids long. Here the CDR3 reads CASSEPASRLFF. CDR3 DNA: TGTGCCAGCAGTGAACCCGCTAGTAGACTGTTTTTT.

The J gene is TRBJ1-1, the V gene TRBV2, with D possibly matching TRBD1 (6 bases). The CDR3 is 14 residues long. With 3 bases removed from V and 1 base from J, the gap between germline ends came to 9 bases. Germline V gives CDR1 SNHLY, CDR2 FYNNEI. The CDR3 is CASSEGGPNTEAFF. The CDR3 DNA follows: TGTGCCAGCAGTGAGGGGGGGCCGAACACTGAAGCTTTCTTT.